The 31 T cell receptor beta chains below were found in one sample sequenced in a study of blood T cell repertoires in COVID-19. The method was immunoSEQ multiplex PCR; TCRdb's version includes in-frame clones alone and lacks a portion of them. The sample contains around 140,000 clones, 80% to 90% of which appear only once. The sequencing input was peripheral blood. The receptor set was obtained from a woman aged 45-65 years with acute or convalescent COVID-19.

This sequence joins TRBV14 and TRBJ2-7; TRBD1 matches at 10 bases. J gave up 5 bases and V 3 bases, and 7 bases lay outside the gene matches. This CDR3 comprises 15 residues. Germline CDR1 is SGHDN and CDR2 is FVKESK. The DNA for the CDR3 is TGTGCCAGCAGCCAGAGCCGGGACAGGGGCCACGAGCAGTACTTC. Amino acids: CASSQSRDRGHEQYF.

The chain recombines TRBV9 with TRBJ1-1; D is uncertain. The length of the CDR3 is 14 residues. Per the germline V gene, CDR1 is SGDLS and CDR2 is YYNGEE. V was clipped by 3 bases and J by 1 base, with 10 bases between them. The CDR3 coding sequence is TGTGCCAGCAGCGCAACGGGAGGGAACACTGAAGCTTTCTTT. This sequence encodes CASSATGGNTEAFF.

The chain joins TRBV7-8 to TRBJ2-7; possibly TRBD1 for D (5 bases). Deletions cut 5 bases from V and 6 bases from J, with 14 bases between. The length of the CDR3 is 13 residues. Germline CDR1 is SGHVS and CDR2 is FQNEAQ. The CDR3 DNA follows: TGTGCCAGCAGCATCCGACAGTTTGCCGAGCAGTACTTC. Translated: CASSIRQFAEQYF. The full variable domain, with the rest looked up from reference TRBV7-8 and TRBJ2-7, is GAGVSQSPRYKVAKRGQDVALRCDPISGHVSLFWYQQALGQGPEFLTYFQNEAQLDKSGLPSDRFFAERPEGSVSTLKIQRTQQEDSAVYLCASSIRQFAEQYFGPGTRLTVT.

CDR3 protein: CATAPGASQPQHF. Here the CDR3 DNA reads TGTGCCACCGCGCCGGGAGCGAGTCAGCCCCAGCATTTT. V and J are TRBV19 and TRBJ1-5; D gene ambiguous. The CDR3 is made up of 13 amino acids. The germline V gene encodes CDR1 LNHDA and CDR2 SQIVND (reference sequence). With 10 bases removed from V and 6 bases from J, the gap between germline ends came to 16 bases.

The V gene is TRBV11-3, the J gene TRBJ2-7, with D possibly TRBD1 on 5 matching bases. The CDR3 runs to 18 residues. Germline lookup yields CDR1 SGHNT and CDR2 YENEEA. V was shortened by 7 bases and J by 7 bases, with 32 bases between the two germline ends. CDR3 sequence reads: CASKDPHYRGLSHREQYF. Here the CDR3 DNA reads TGTGCCAGCAAGGATCCCCACTACAGAGGCCTCTCACACAGGGAGCAGTACTTC.

The chain employs TRBV5-1 and TRBJ1-5; 8 positions agree with TRBD1. CDR3 length: 16 amino acids. Germline CDR1 and CDR2: SGHRS and YFSETQ. V dropped 0 bases and J dropped 5; count of bases not matched to a gene: 7. CDR3: CASSLGGTGIDQPQHF. The CDR3 DNA reads TGCGCCAGCAGCTTGGGGGGGACAGGAATCGATCAGCCCCAGCATTTT.

The V and J genes are TRBV9 and TRBJ2-1; a possible D gene is TRBD2 (5 bases). V was shortened by 4 bases and J by 5 bases, with 19 bases between the two germline ends. Germline V lookup: CDR1 SGDLS, CDR2 YYNGEE. This CDR3 has 16 amino acids. This CDR3 is CASSTSGIPINNEQFF. Written as DNA, the CDR3 is TGTGCCAGCAGCACTTCGGGGATCCCTATAAACAATGAGCAGTTCTTC.

V usage is TRBV5-6 and J usage is TRBJ2-7, with D perhaps TRBD2 (6 bases). Between the trimmed V and J ends, which lost 4 bases and 3 bases, there was a span of 17 bases. Looked up from germline, CDR1 is SGHDT and CDR2 is YYEEEE. The CDR3 is 15 residues long. The DNA for the CDR3 is TGTGCCAGCAGCCGGGATTTGGGAGGCCGCTACGAGCAGTACTTC. Translation gives CASSRDLGGRYEQYF.

This clone was picked up one time. The chain couples TRBV5-1 to TRBJ2-2, with 8 bases fitting TRBD2. Germline V lookup: CDR1 SGHRS, CDR2 YFSETQ. V was pared by 3 bases and J by 3 bases, with 10 bases of the junction left unmatched. The length of the CDR3 is 17 residues. CDR3 sequence reads: CASSSPVAGTDTGELFF. Here the CDR3 DNA reads TGCGCCAGCAGCTCACCTGTAGCGGGAACCGACACCGGGGAGCTGTTTTTT.

V gene TRBV2 combines with J gene TRBJ2-1; 8 bases fit TRBD1. J lost 7 bases, V lost 7 bases, and 12 bases had no gene match. Germline-derived CDR1 and CDR2 are SNHLY and FYNNEI. CDR3 size: 15 residues. The CDR3 DNA is TGTGCCAGCACATCAGGGGGCGTCTCTTGGAATGAGCAGTTCTTC. Translated: CASTSGGVSWNEQFF. Together with reference TRBV2 and TRBJ2-1, the CDR3 gives the full variable domain: EPEVTQTPSHQVTQMGQEVILRCVPISNHLYFYWYRQILGQKVEFLVSFYNNEISEKSEIFDDQFSVERPDGSNFTLKIRSTKLEDSAMYFCASTSGGVSWNEQFFGPGTRLTVL.

The chain couples TRBV5-1 to TRBJ1-3; D is undetermined. V lost 3 bases and J 0 bases, leaving 10 bases between the germline ends. Germline V gene sequence: CDR1 SGHRS, CDR2 YFSETQ. The CDR3 runs to 15 residues. This chain's CDR3 is CASSSGGSSGNTIYF. The CDR3 DNA reads TGCGCCAGCAGCTCCGGTGGGAGCTCTGGAAACACCATATATTTT.

The J gene is TRBJ1-4, the V gene TRBV14; D possibly corresponds to TRBD1 (6 bases). CDR1 is SGHDN and CDR2 is FVKESK in the germline V gene. This CDR3 is 13 amino acids long. The V end lost 4 bases, the J end lost 11 bases, and 14 bases lay between the germline ends. Written as DNA, the CDR3 is TGTGCCAGCAGCCGGGACAACGGAAATAAACTGTTTTTT. Protein sequence: CASSRDNGNKLFF. The whole variable domain, remainder taken from reference TRBV14 and TRBJ1-4, is EAGVTQFPSHSVIEKGQTVTLRCDPISGHDNLYWYRRVMGKEIKFLLHFVKESKQDESGMPNNRFLAERTGGTYSTLKVQPAELEDSGVYFCASSRDNGNKLFFGSGTQLSVL.

The chain employs TRBV11-2 and TRBJ2-2; no clear D gene. The CDR3 spans 12 residues. Germline CDR1 reads SGHAT; CDR2 reads FQNNGV. The V gene lost 4 bases and the J gene lost 5 bases, with 5 bases spanning the gap. CDR3 sequence: CASSSQTGELFF. The CDR3 DNA reads TGTGCCAGCAGCTCCCAGACCGGGGAGCTGTTTTTT.

The genes are TRBV7-9 and TRBJ2-7, with 8 bases aligning to TRBD1. V shed 4 bases, J shed 3 bases, and the junction held 8 bases outside the gene matches. The CDR3 loop spans 15 amino acids. Germline V lookup: CDR1 SEHNR, CDR2 FQNEAQ (reference sequence). CDR3 protein: CASSYPGTGLYEQYF. DNA for the CDR3: TGTGCCAGCAGCTATCCCGGGACAGGTCTCTACGAGCAGTACTTC. Full variable domain (remainder filled in from reference TRBV7-9 and TRBJ2-7): DTGVSQNPRHKITKRGQNVTFRCDPISEHNRLYWYRQTLGQGPEFLTYFQNEAQLEKSRLLSDRFSAERPKGSFSTLEIQRTEQGDSAMYLCASSYPGTGLYEQYFGPGTRLTVT.

Concerning this clone: A read error may account for a junction end that differs from germline. This rearrangement joins TRBV5-1 to TRBJ1-2; D unresolved. The CDR3 contains 14 residues. CDR1 and CDR2 (germline): SGHRS, YFSETQ. The CDR3 sequence is CASSLSRLSEGYTF. The DNA for the CDR3 is TGCGCCAGCAGCTTGAGTAGGCTCTCGGAGGGCTACACCTTT.

The gene calls are TRBV5-4 and TRBJ2-4, with 8 positions matching TRBD1. The CDR3 covers 14 residues. Germline V gene data show CDR1 as SGHNT and CDR2 as YYREEE (reference sequence). Trimming cost V 1 base and J 8 bases; bases outside gene matches: 5. CDR3 sequence: CASSLSQGADIQYF. For the CDR3, the DNA is TGTGCCAGCAGCTTGTCGCAGGGGGCGGACATTCAGTACTTC.

This clone is medium-sized in the sample. The rearrangement uses TRBV27 and TRBJ2-5; D may be TRBD2 (5 bases). V was shortened by 3 bases and J by 2 bases, with 10 bases between the two germline ends. CDR1 is MNHEY and CDR2 is SMNVEV in the germline V gene (reference sequence). CDR3 length equals 14 residues. CDR3 sequence reads: CASSLRAWQETQYF. For the CDR3, the DNA is TGTGCCAGCAGTTTGCGGGCGTGGCAAGAGACCCAGTACTTC.

The chain joins TRBV6-4 to TRBJ1-6; a weak D match, TRBD1 (6 bases). In germline, CDR1 is MRHNA, CDR2 SNTAGT. With 3 bases removed from V and 7 bases from J, the gap between germline ends came to 10 bases. The CDR3 length is 14 residues. CDR3 DNA sequence: TGTGCCAGCAGTGAAGGGACAAGGAATTCACCCCTCCACTTT. Translating it yields CASSEGTRNSPLHF.

Only one count was recorded for this clone. The J gene is TRBJ1-2, the V gene TRBV7-9; D remains ambiguous. This CDR3 contains 13 residues. The V gene's germline CDR1 is SEHNR and CDR2 FQNEAQ (reference sequence). The ends were cut back, 2 bases at V and 4 bases at J, with 8 bases in the middle. CDR3 protein: CASSLSQSYGYTF. In DNA, the CDR3 is TGTGCCAGCAGCTTATCACAGAGCTATGGCTACACCTTC.

The V and J genes are TRBV12-5 and TRBJ1-2, with D possibly TRBD1 on 6 matching bases. Looked up from germline, CDR1 is LGHNT and CDR2 is FRNRAP. V lost 2 bases and J lost 4, with 17 bases in between. CDR3 length: 16 amino acids. CDR3 bases: TGTGCTAGTGGTTTGTCCGTCCAGACAGGACGCTATGGCTACACCTTC. Protein product: CASGLSVQTGRYGYTF.

The rearrangement uses TRBV2 and TRBJ2-4, with TRBD1 as a possible D gene (5 bases). The CDR3 runs to 16 residues. Germline V gene data show CDR1 as SNHLY and CDR2 as FYNNEI. Between the trimmed V and J ends, which lost 6 bases and 1 base, there was a span of 16 bases. This chain's CDR3 is CASRPPPGFAKNIQYF. The CDR3 DNA is TGTGCCAGCAGACCACCACCAGGGTTTGCCAAAAACATTCAGTACTTC.

The gene calls are TRBV9 and TRBJ1-3, with D uncertain. There are 15 residues in the CDR3. Germline CDR1 SGDLS, CDR2 YYNGEE. V shed 6 bases and J shed 2 bases, with 15 bases lying between them. The CDR3 coding sequence is TGTGCCAGCACCCTTGGGAGAACAGCTGGAAACACCATATATTTT. This encodes CASTLGRTAGNTIYF.

The V call is TRBV5-6, the J call TRBJ2-5; the match to TRBD1 covers 7 bases. Germline V CDR1 and CDR2: SGHDT, YYEEEE. Trimming cost V 5 bases and J 4 bases; bases outside gene matches: 2. The CDR3 has 12 amino acids. The CDR3 reads CASSWDRETQYF. Here the CDR3 DNA reads TGTGCCAGCAGTTGGGACAGAGAGACCCAGTACTTC. Drawing the rest from reference TRBV5-6 and TRBJ2-5, the complete variable domain is DAGVTQSPTHLIKTRGQQVTLRCSPKSGHDTVSWYQQALGQGPQFIFQYYEEEERQRGNFPDRFSGHQFPNYSSELNVNALLLGDSALYLCASSWDRETQYFGPGTRLLVL.

On this clone: The sample holds other DNA sequences that translate to the same CDR3. V and J are TRBV9 and TRBJ2-7, with D unclear. Germline CDR1 and CDR2: SGDLS and YYNGEE. Trimming removed 0 bases at V and 3 bases at J, with 7 bases between. The CDR3 totals 13 residues. Here the CDR3 DNA reads TGTGCCAGCAGCGTAGGGAGTAGCTACGAGCAGTACTTC. Its protein product is CASSVGSSYEQYF.

DNA for the CDR3: TGTGCCAGCAGCCAAGGGCGCTATCCGGGACAGGGAACAGATACGCAGTATTTT. Protein sequence: CASSQGRYPGQGTDTQYF. The chain uses TRBV4-2 and TRBJ2-3; 9 positions match TRBD1. CDR3 length: 18 amino acids. Germline lookup yields CDR1 LGHNA and CDR2 YNFKEQ. Unmatched junction bases numbered 11, after V lost 1 base and J lost 3 bases.

DNA for the CDR3: TGCAGCGTTGTACCCACTAGCGGGGGGGCCAGAACCTACAATGAGCAGTTCTTC. It codes for CSVVPTSGGARTYNEQFF. The chain combines TRBV29-1 with TRBJ2-1; 13 bases align to TRBD2. Germline V gene sequence: CDR1 SQVTM, CDR2 ANQGSEA. With 4 bases clipped from V and 2 bases from J, the junction kept 11 bases outside the gene matches. The CDR3 length is 18 residues.

V usage is TRBV7-2 and J usage is TRBJ1-4; TRBD1 aligns across 10 bases. CDR1 and CDR2 from the germline V gene are SGHTA and FQGNSA. Trimming removed 6 bases from V and 11 bases from J; junction bases left unmatched: 9. CDR3 length equals 14 residues. CDR3 DNA sequence: TGTGCCAGCAGATCCGGGACAGGGGAGGAGAAACTGTTTTTT. It is translated as CASRSGTGEEKLFF.

CDR3: CASSQSPPGTGYYSNQPQHF. CDR3 in DNA: TGTGCCAGCAGCCAATCTCCCCCCGGGACAGGGTACTATAGCAATCAGCCCCAGCATTTT. This sequence joins TRBV27 and TRBJ1-5; TRBD1 matches 9 bases. This CDR3 contains 20 residues. Trimming took 6 bases from V and 0 from J; bases not matched to a gene: 18. CDR1 is MNHEY and CDR2 is SMNVEV in the germline V gene (reference sequence).

This clone has just one count. The chain links TRBV5-1 to TRBJ1-3; 8 positions agree with TRBD1. The CDR3 contains 14 residues. Germline V gives CDR1 SGHRS, CDR2 YFSETQ. The V and J ends lost 5 bases and 0 bases, in that order; junction bases with no gene match: 1. CDR3 DNA sequence: TGCGCCAGCAGACAGGGGGACTCTGGAAACACCATATATTTT. Translated: CASRQGDSGNTIYF.

The chain couples TRBV10-2 to TRBJ2-1; TRBD1 aligns across 9 bases. The germline V gene has CDR1 WSHSY and CDR2 SAAADI. The CDR3 runs 13 residues. V shed 6 bases, J shed 4 bases, and the junction held 1 base outside the gene matches. As DNA, the CDR3 is TGCGCCAGCAGGGGACAGGGATACAATGAGCAGTTCTTC. It specifies CASRGQGYNEQFF.

The genes are TRBV7-8 and TRBJ1-2; no reliable D call. CDR1 is SGHVS and CDR2 is FQNEAQ in the germline V gene. Trimming stripped 3 bases from V and 8 bases from J, with 13 bases between. CDR3 length equals 13 residues. The CDR3 sequence: CASSFVTSGGYTF. DNA for the CDR3: TGTGCCAGCAGCTTCGTGACGTCCGGGGGCTACACCTTC.